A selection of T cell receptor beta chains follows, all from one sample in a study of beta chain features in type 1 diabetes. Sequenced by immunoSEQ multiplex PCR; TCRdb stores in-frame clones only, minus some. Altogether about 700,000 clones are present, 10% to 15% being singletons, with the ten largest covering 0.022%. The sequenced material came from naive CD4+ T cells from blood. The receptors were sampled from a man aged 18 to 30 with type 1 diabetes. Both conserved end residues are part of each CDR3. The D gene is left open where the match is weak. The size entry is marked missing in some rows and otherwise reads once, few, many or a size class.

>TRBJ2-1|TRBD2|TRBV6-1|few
CASSVGGTSGGPDYNEQFF
TGTGCCAGCAGTGTGGGAGGGACTAGCGGGGGGCCAGACTACAATGAGCAGTTCTTC
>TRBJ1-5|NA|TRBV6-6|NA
CASSYWNQPQHF
TGTGCCAGCAGTTACTGGAATCAGCCCCAGCATTTT
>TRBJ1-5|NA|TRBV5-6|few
CASSLGSQPQHF
TGTGCCAGCAGCTTGGGGAGTCAGCCCCAGCATTTT
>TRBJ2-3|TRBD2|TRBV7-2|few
CASSPGLAGSTDTQYF
TGTGCCAGCAGCCCCGGACTAGCGGGGAGCACAGATACGCAGTATTTT
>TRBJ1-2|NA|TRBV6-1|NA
CASSEYAGLYGYTF
TGTGCCAGCAGTGAATATGCGGGTCTCTATGGCTACACCTTC
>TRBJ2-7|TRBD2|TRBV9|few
CASSVATGASGSYEQYF
TGTGCCAGCAGCGTAGCCACCGGGGCTAGCGGTTCCTACGAGCAGTACTTC
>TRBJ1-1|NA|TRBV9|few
CASSVSGPQTQPTEAFF
TGTGCCAGCAGCGTAAGTGGTCCCCAAACCCAACCCACTGAAGCTTTCTTT
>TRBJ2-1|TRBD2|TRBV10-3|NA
CATGTSGNNEQFF
TGTGCCACCGGGACTAGCGGAAACAATGAGCAGTTCTTC
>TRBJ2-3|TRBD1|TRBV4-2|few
CASSQGQGSTDTQYF
TGTGCCAGCAGCCAAGGACAGGGCAGCACAGATACGCAGTATTTT
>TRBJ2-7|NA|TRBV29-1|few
CSAARGPYEQYF
TGCAGCGCCGCGCGGGGTCCCTACGAGCAGTACTTC
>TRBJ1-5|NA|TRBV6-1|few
CASSEMNREVGQPQHF
TGTGCCAGCAGTGAGATGAACAGGGAGGTGGGTCAGCCCCAGCATTTT
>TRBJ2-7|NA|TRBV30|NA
CAWSGVQEEQYF
TGTGCCTGGAGCGGGGTTCAAGAGGAGCAGTACTTC
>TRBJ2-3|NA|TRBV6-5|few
CASSYRAASTDTQYF
TGTGCCAGCAGTTACCGAGCTGCTAGCACAGATACGCAGTATTTT
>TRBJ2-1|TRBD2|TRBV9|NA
CASSSSGGAANEQFF
TGTGCCAGCAGCTCGAGCGGGGGGGCCGCGAATGAGCAGTTCTTC
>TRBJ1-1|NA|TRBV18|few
CASTLGVMNTEAFF
TGTGCCAGCACCCTAGGGGTGATGAACACTGAAGCTTTCTTT
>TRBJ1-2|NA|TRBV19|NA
CASRETAPYGYTF
TGTGCCAGTAGGGAGACGGCGCCCTATGGCTACACCTTC
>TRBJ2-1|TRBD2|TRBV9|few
CASSAVVGGGTYNEQFF
TGTGCCAGCAGCGCCGTGGTGGGCGGGGGTACCTACAATGAGCAGTTCTTC
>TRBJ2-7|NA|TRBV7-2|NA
CASSLYWGEQYF
TGTGCCAGCAGCTTGTATTGGGGCGAGCAGTACTTC
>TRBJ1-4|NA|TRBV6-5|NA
CASSYSRGSNEKLFF
TGTGCCAGCAGTTACTCGCGGGGGTCTAATGAAAAACTGTTTTTT
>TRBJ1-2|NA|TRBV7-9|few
CASISSEGHGYTF
TGTGCCAGCATCAGCTCGGAGGGACATGGCTACACCTTC
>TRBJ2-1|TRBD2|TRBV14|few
CASSQDFGGTYNEQFF
TGTGCCAGCAGCCAAGATTTCGGGGGGACCTACAATGAGCAGTTCTTC
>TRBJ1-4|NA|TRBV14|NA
CASSQVDGKLFF
TGTGCCAGCAGCCAAGTAGATGGGAAACTGTTTTTT
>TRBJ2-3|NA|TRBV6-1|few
CASSERPITDTQYF
TGTGCCAGCAGTGAAAGGCCGATCACAGATACGCAGTATTTT
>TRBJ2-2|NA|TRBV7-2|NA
CASSLVTGSGELFF
TGTGCCAGCAGCTTAGTTACGGGTTCCGGGGAGCTGTTTTTT
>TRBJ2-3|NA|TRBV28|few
CASSSTRRRTDTQYF
TGTGCCAGCAGTTCGACTCGCCGACGCACAGATACGCAGTATTTT
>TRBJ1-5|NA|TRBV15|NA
CATSRDGPQHF
TGTGCCACCAGCAGAGATGGGCCCCAGCATTTT